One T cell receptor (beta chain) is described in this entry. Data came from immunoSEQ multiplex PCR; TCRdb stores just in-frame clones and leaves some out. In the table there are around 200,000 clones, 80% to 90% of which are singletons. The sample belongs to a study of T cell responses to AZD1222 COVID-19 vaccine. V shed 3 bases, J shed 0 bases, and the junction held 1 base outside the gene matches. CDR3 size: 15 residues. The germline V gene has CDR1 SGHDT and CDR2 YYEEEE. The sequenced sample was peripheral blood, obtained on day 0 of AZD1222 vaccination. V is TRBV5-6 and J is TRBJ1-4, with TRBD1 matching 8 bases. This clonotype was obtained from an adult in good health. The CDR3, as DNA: TGTGCCAGCAGCTCGACAGGGGCAACTAATGAAAAACTGTTTTTT. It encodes CASSSTGATNEKLFF.